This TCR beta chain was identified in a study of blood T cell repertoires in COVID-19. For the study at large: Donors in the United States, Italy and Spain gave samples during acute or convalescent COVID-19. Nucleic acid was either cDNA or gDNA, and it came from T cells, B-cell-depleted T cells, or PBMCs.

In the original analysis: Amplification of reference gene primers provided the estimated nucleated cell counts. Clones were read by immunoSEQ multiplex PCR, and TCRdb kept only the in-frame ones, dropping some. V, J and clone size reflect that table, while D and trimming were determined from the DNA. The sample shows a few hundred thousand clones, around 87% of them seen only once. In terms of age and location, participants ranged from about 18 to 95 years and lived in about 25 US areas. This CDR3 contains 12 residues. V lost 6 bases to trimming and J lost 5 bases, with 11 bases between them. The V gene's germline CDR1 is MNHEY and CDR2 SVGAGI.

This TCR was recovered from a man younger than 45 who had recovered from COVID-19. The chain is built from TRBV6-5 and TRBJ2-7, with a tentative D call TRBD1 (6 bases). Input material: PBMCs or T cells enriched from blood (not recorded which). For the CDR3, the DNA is TGTGCCAGCAGGGGGGCCCGCGACGAGCAGTACTTC. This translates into CASRGARDEQYF.